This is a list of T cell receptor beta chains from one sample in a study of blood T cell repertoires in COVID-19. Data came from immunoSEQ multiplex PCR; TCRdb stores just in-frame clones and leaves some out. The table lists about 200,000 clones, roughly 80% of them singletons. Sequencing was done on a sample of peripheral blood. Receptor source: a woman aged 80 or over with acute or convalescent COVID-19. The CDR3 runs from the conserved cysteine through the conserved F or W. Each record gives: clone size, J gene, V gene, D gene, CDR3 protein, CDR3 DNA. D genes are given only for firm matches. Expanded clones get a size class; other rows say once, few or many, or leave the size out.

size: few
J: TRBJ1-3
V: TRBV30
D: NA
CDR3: CAWGTGVAGNTIYF
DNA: TGTGCCTGGGGGACGGGGGTGGCTGGAAACACCATATATTTT

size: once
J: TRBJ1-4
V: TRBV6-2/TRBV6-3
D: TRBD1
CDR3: CASSKPGQQGEKLFF
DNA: TGTGCCAGCAGTAAACCGGGACAGCAGGGTGAAAAACTGTTTTTT

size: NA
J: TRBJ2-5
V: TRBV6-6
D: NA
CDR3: CASTVTVEGTQYF
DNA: TGTGCCAGCACTGTAACAGTGGAGGGGACCCAGTACTTC

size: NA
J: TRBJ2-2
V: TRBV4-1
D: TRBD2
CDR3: CATKAGGNTGELFF
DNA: TGCGCCACCAAGGCGGGGGGGAACACCGGGGAGCTGTTTTTT

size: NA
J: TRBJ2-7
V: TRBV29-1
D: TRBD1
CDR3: CSVEDGTGKYF
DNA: TGCAGCGTTGAAGACGGGACAGGGAAGTACTTC

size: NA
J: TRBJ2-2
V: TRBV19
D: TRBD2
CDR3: CASTTSGRAATGELFF
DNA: TGTGCCAGTACCACTAGCGGGAGGGCCGCCACCGGGGAGCTGTTTTTT

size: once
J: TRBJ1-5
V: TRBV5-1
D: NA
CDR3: CASSLGGQDQPQHF
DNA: TGCGCCAGCAGCTTGGGGGGGCAAGATCAGCCCCAGCATTTT

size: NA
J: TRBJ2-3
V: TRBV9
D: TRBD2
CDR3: CASSPSTGLARTDTQYF
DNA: TGTGCCAGCAGCCCTAGCACAGGACTAGCTAGGACAGATACGCAGTATTTT

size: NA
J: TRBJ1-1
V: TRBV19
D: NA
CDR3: CASSINPGLGTEAFF
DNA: TGTGCCAGTAGTATAAACCCAGGTTTGGGCACTGAAGCTTTCTTT

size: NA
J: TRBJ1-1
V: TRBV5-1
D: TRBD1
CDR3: CASRTGIMNTEAFF
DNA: TGCGCCAGCAGGACAGGGATTATGAACACTGAAGCTTTCTTT

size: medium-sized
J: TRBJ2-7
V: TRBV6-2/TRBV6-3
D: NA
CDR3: CASSYPLAHIRNSYEQYF
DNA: TGTGCCAGCAGTTACCCCCTGGCACACATCCGTAACTCCTACGAGCAGTACTTC

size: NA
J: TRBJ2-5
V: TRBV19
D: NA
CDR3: CASSIGGWNQETQYF
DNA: TGTGCCAGTAGTATTGGAGGATGGAACCAAGAGACCCAGTACTTC

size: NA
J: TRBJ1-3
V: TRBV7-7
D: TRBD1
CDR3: CASSLGDSRSGNTIYF
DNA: TGTGCTAGCAGCCTGGGGGACAGTCGGTCTGGAAACACCATATATTTT

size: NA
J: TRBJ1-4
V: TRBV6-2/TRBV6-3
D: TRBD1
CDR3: CASSPPRDRSDNEKLFF
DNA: TGTGCCAGCAGCCCCCCCCGGGACAGATCCGATAATGAAAAACTGTTTTTT

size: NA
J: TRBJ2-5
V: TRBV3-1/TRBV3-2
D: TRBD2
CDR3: CASIQHSGGTAETQYF
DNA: TGTGCCAGCATCCAACATAGCGGGGGCACCGCGGAGACCCAGTACTTC

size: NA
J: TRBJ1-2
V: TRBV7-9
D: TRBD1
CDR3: CASSLDRANYGYTF
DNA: TGTGCCAGCAGCTTGGACAGGGCTAACTATGGCTACACCTTC

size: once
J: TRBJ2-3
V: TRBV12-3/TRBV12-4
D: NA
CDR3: CASGVITDTQYF
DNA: TGTGCCTCAGGTGTGATCACAGATACGCAGTATTTT

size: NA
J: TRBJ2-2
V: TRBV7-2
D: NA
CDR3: CASSWGRSTGELFF
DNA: TGTGCCAGCAGCTGGGGGAGGAGCACCGGGGAGCTGTTTTTT

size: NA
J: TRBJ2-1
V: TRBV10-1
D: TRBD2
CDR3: CASRTLTSGKGSWYNEQFF
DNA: TGCGCCAGCAGGACTCTGACTAGCGGGAAAGGGTCTTGGTACAATGAGCAGTTCTTC

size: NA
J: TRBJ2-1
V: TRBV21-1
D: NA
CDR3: CASSGLYNEQFF
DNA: TGTGCCAGCAGCGGACTCTACAATGAGCAGTTCTTC

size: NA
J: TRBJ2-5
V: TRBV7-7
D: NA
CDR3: CASSPVAGGSGETQYF
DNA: TGTGCTAGCAGCCCCGTCGCGGGCGGGTCGGGGGAGACCCAGTACTTC

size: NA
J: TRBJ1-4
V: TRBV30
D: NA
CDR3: CAWSFGIATNEKLFF
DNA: TGTGCCTGGAGTTTCGGGATAGCAACTAATGAAAAACTGTTTTTT